Listed below are T cell receptor beta chains from one sample, sequenced in a study of T cells in Graves' hyperthyroidism and ophthalmopathy. TCRdb re-analysed the multiplex PCR reads in MiXCR, keeping a single row per CDR3 protein. The table includes nearly 600,000 distinct CDR3 sequences, around 14% detected once. The specimen was blood. Receptors were obtained from a woman under 30 with Graves' ophthalmopathy. Each CDR3 is given with its conserved first and last residue.

>TRBJ2-7|TRBV19
CASSLTKRFSYEQYF
>TRBJ2-7|TRBV2
CASTYSTYEQYF
>TRBJ1-6|TRBV19
CASSEQGRNSPLHF
>TRBJ2-7|TRBV5-6
CASSLGTSGKYDQYF
>TRBJ2-7|TRBV28
CASSRYGLAGGGEGTFSYEQYF
>TRBJ2-1|TRBV7-8
CASSLVAGDNEQFF
>TRBJ2-1|TRBV29-1
CSVTGTSGYNEQFF
>TRBJ2-1|TRBV6-2/TRBV6-3
CASSYPGEGSTPYNEQFF
>TRBJ2-7|TRBV20-1
CSAKTSGNTYEQYF
>TRBJ2-1|TRBV19
CASSLSSGQGYNEQFF
>TRBJ1-2|TRBV5-6
CASSHRGADYGYTF